This T cell receptor beta chain was sequenced for a study of T cells in Graves' hyperthyroidism and ophthalmopathy. Study-wide context: The authors collected peripheral blood at initial diagnosis, before any treatment.

With regard to this clonotype: Its antigen is not identified.

The germline V gene has CDR1 KGHSH and CDR2 LQKENI. The CDR3 is 18 amino acids. The germline V and J ends were trimmed by 3 bases and 4 bases, with 24 bases remaining between them. Amplification targeted TCR beta CDR3 regions from RNA transcripts. A set of HTBI primers served as the primers for a first-round RT-PCR of the TCR CDR3. One entry per CDR3 protein results from TCRdb running MiXCR on the multiplex PCR reads. The sample shows around 430,000 distinct CDR3 sequences, 14% to 15% of them seen only once. Not enrolled were patients with uncontrolled infection, other autoimmune disease, pregnancy or lactation. Study-wide points: Blood shared most expanded thyroid clonotypes above 0.001.

The chain links TRBV18 to TRBJ1-2; D gene uncertain. This receptor was identified in a young woman with Graves' hyperthyroidism. The sequenced material came from blood. CDR3 loop: CASSPARTPQAVFYGYTF. DNA for the CDR3: TGTGCCAGCTCACCCGCCCGGACCCCCCAAGCTGTTTTCTATGGCTACACCTTC.